This T cell receptor (beta chain) stems from a study of T cells in Graves' hyperthyroidism and ophthalmopathy. Whole-study context: Blood from the periphery was taken at initial diagnosis, before any treatment.

Per the germline V gene, CDR1 is MNHNS and CDR2 is SASEGT. Trimming took off 6 bases at V and 0 bases at J, with 11 bases between the two ends. The CDR3 has 15 residues. In its sample, this clonotype was seen a few times. What it binds is unknown. Duration under 3 months, a NOSPECS grade of at least 4, and a Clinical Activity Score of at least 3 characterized the ophthalmopathy patients. Study-level findings and limits: A 13 V-J model separated ophthalmopathy from stable hyperthyroidism. Model output signaled ophthalmopathy a median 6.5 months ahead of onset.

Amplification targeted TCR beta CDR3 regions from RNA transcripts. HTBI primers drove first-round RT-PCR of the TCR CDR3. Each CDR3 protein gets one entry after TCRdb re-called the multiplex PCR reads with MiXCR. The table lists 450,000 to 650,000 distinct CDR3 sequences, 12% to 15% of them singletons. This clonotype was sampled from a young woman with Graves' ophthalmopathy. The chain employs TRBV6-1 and TRBJ1-4; D not resolved. Source material: blood. This CDR3 reads CASRVITATNEKLFF. CDR3 in DNA: TGTGCCAGCAGGGTAATAACTGCAACTAATGAAAAACTGTTTTTT.